The entry below describes one T cell receptor (beta chain). This may stem from a read error, because a much larger clone lies one nucleotide away. Ophthalmopathy absent within 18 months of follow-up marked hyperthyroidism as stable. Included hyperthyroidism patients were aged 18 to 65 and newly diagnosed (under 2 months' duration). These data are taken from a study of Graves' ophthalmopathy and Graves' hyperthyroidism. Turning to the study itself: Upon initial diagnosis and before any treatment, peripheral blood was collected.

Germline-derived CDR1 and CDR2 are SEHNR and FQNEAQ (reference sequence). CDR3 length: 12 amino acids. Amplified TCR beta CDR3 regions were obtained using RNA transcripts as template. RT-PCR in the first round used HTBI primers; a second-round multiplex PCR followed. Via MiXCR, TCRdb re-called the multiplex PCR reads, giving one row per CDR3 protein. The sample holds fewer than 650,000 distinct CDR3 sequences, 22% seen once. The clonotype originates from a woman aged 18-35 years with stable Graves' hyperthyroidism. Some clones in this sample may be carry-over from other donors' samples. Sequenced: peripheral blood. This sequence joins TRBV7-9 and TRBJ1-1; weak D call: TRBD1 (5 bases). The CDR3 DNA follows: TGTGCCTGCAGCTACGGGACTCTTGAAGCTTTCTTT. Protein: CACSYGTLEAFF.